The source of this TCR beta chain is a study of blood T cells in healthy people across ages. Study information: Per two T cells, template switching captured roughly one barcoded beta molecule.

Germline V gene data show CDR1 as MNHEY and CDR2 as SVGAGI. The V segment lost 4 bases and the J segment 0 bases; nucleotides outside the gene matches: 15. The CDR3 contains 20 residues. Overall study results and limits: Both naive CD4+ cell counts and diversity were greater in long-lived donors than in aged donors. It was held that diversity estimates obtained from one million T cells represented underestimates. PBMCs left unsorted prevented a conclusive naive versus antigen-experienced comparison.

It was with a sample-barcoded 5' primer and a J-beta primer mix that a second PCR of about 6 to 11 cycles was run. TCRdb fed the 5' RACE reads into MiXCR, producing one record per CDR3 protein. The repertoire includes more than 1.4 million distinct CDR3 sequences, 42% of them detected once, and 7.9% sits in the top ten. To note about this clonotype: Its antigen is not identified.

The chain joins TRBV6-5 to TRBJ2-6, with 7 bases lining up with TRBD1. Sequencing was carried out using blood. The sequence derives from a young woman in good health. The CDR3 bases are TGTGCCAGCAGTTCCAACCCGACAGGGATGCAAAGCTCTGGGGCCAACGTCCTGACTTTC. Amino acids: CASSSNPTGMQSSGANVLTF.